The 25 T cell receptor beta chains presented below share a single source sample, sequenced in a study of siplizumab effects on memory and regulatory T cells. The method was immunoSEQ multiplex PCR; TCRdb's version includes in-frame clones alone and lacks a portion of them. Of some 96,000 clones listed, approximately 92% are singletons. Specimen: CD4+ T cells sorted from blood. The receptors shown here come from a human donor in good health.

The chain combines TRBV5-6 with TRBJ1-5; D unresolved. V was shortened by 4 bases and J by 5 bases, with 10 bases between the two germline ends. Germline CDR1 and CDR2: SGHDT and YYEEEE. The length of the CDR3 is 13 residues. The CDR3 DNA sequence: TGTGCCAGCAGCCTCGGGAAAGATCAGCCCCAGCATTTT. Translated: CASSLGKDQPQHF.

V gene TRBV7-9 combines with J gene TRBJ2-5, with D unclear. Germline values: CDR1 SEHNR, CDR2 FQNEAQ (reference sequence). V dropped 3 bases and J dropped 1 base, with 3 bases sitting between them. The CDR3 is made up of 12 amino acids. The CDR3 DNA is TGTGCCAGCAGCTTCCCCCAAGAGACCCAGTACTTC. It is translated as CASSFPQETQYF.

The J gene is TRBJ2-5, the V gene TRBV25-1; no clear D. This CDR3 region has 14 residues. From germline, CDR1 is MGHDK and CDR2 SYGVNS. The ends were cut back, 6 bases at V and 5 bases at J, with 16 bases in the middle. The CDR3 DNA reads as TGTGCCAGCAGACCGCGTGTAGAATCCGAGACCCAGTACTTC. Amino acid sequence: CASRPRVESETQYF.

This chain's CDR3 is CASITQGRRTQYF. CDR3 sequence (DNA): TGTGCCAGCATCACCCAGGGACGGAGGACCCAGTACTTC. V usage is TRBV28 and J usage is TRBJ2-5; D may be TRBD1 or TRBD2 (5 bases each). V lost 7 bases and J 7 bases, leaving 16 bases between the germline ends. This CDR3 is built from 13 residues. Germline V lookup: CDR1 MDHEN, CDR2 SYDVKM.

V and J are TRBV10-3 and TRBJ2-5; TRBD1 aligns across 9 bases. Germline values: CDR1 ENHRY, CDR2 SYGVKD. J lost 3 bases, V lost 0 bases, and 2 bases had no gene match. The length of the CDR3 is 15 residues. CDR3 sequence: CAISESTGGKETQYF. The CDR3 bases are TGTGCCATCAGTGAGTCGACAGGGGGAAAAGAGACCCAGTACTTC.

This chain connects TRBV18 to TRBJ2-2; TRBD1 matches at 12 bases. Trimming cost V 1 base and J 4 bases; bases outside gene matches: 1. The germline V gene encodes CDR1 KGHSH and CDR2 LQKENI. There are 16 residues in the CDR3. The CDR3 region is CASSPRDRGRTGELFF. CDR3 DNA: TGTGCCAGCTCACCACGGGACAGGGGGCGCACCGGGGAGCTGTTTTTT.

The chain carries TRBV7-9 and TRBJ1-1; D may be TRBD1 (6 bases). Germline values: CDR1 SEHNR, CDR2 FQNEAQ (reference sequence). Trimming left V 2 bases short and J 1 base short, with 8 bases between. CDR3 length: 14 residues. As DNA, the CDR3 is TGTGCCAGCAGCTTAAGACAGGCGAACACTGAAGCTTTCTTT. It specifies CASSLRQANTEAFF.

As concerns this clone: The sample holds other DNA sequences that translate to the same CDR3. This chain joins TRBV2 and TRBJ2-7; D ambiguous. CDR1 and CDR2 (germline): SNHLY, FYNNEI. Trimming left V 2 bases short and J 2 bases short, with 1 base between. The CDR3 totals 11 residues. CDR3 protein: CASSETYEQYF. CDR3 bases: TGTGCCAGCAGTGAAACCTACGAGCAGTACTTC.

The V call is TRBV7-2, the J call TRBJ2-5; D uncertain. CDR1 SGHTA and CDR2 FQGNSA come from the germline V gene. Trimming left V 1 base short and J 1 base short, with 10 bases between. The CDR3 sequence is 15 residues long. The CDR3: CASSLGWYSQETQYF. The CDR3 DNA sequence: TGTGCCAGCAGCTTAGGATGGTACAGCCAAGAGACCCAGTACTTC.

V is TRBV19 and J is TRBJ2-1; D tentatively fits TRBD1 or TRBD2 (7 bases each). Germline V gene sequence: CDR1 LNHDA, CDR2 SQIVND (reference sequence). V lost 5 bases, J lost 12 bases, and 17 bases lay in between. The CDR3 contains 13 residues. The CDR3 spells CASSPRGGEGQFF. CDR3 nucleotide sequence: TGTGCCAGTAGTCCCAGGGGGGGAGAGGGGCAGTTCTTC.

The chain carries TRBV29-1 and TRBJ1-4, with no clear D. The V and J ends lost 5 bases and 0 bases respectively, with 7 bases between them. This CDR3 is built from 13 residues. From germline, CDR1 is SQVTM and CDR2 ANQGSEA. The CDR3 sequence: CSVRRATNEKLFF. CDR3 in DNA: TGCAGCGTTCGGCGGGCAACTAATGAAAAACTGTTTTTT.

The V gene is TRBV7-6, the J gene TRBJ2-3, with 9 positions matching TRBD1. This CDR3 is 14 amino acids long. V gave up 5 bases and J gave up 5 bases; unmatched junction bases: 5. The germline CDR1 and CDR2 sequences are SGHVS and FNYEAQ. In nucleotides, the CDR3 is TGTGCCAGCAGCGACGGACAGGGGAAAGATACGCAGTATTTT. This codes for CASSDGQGKDTQYF.

CDR3 region: CASSQDSGTNEKLFF. CDR3 DNA: TGTGCCAGCAGCCAAGACTCAGGAACAAATGAAAAACTGTTTTTT. The chain joins TRBV4-2 to TRBJ1-4; D not resolved. The CDR3 sequence is 15 residues long. Per the germline V gene, CDR1 is LGHNA and CDR2 is YNFKEQ. Trimming pared 0 bases from V and 5 bases from J, leaving 10 bases between.

The chain employs TRBV7-6 and TRBJ2-5, with D possibly matching TRBD1 (6 bases). The assigned J gene may be wrong: the sequence end matches TRBJ2-7 better. This CDR3 is 13 amino acids long. Germline V CDR1 and CDR2: SGHVS, FNYEAQ. DNA of the CDR3: TGTGCCAGCAGCTTCGGCGGACAGTACGAGCAGTACTTC. The encoded protein is CASSFGGQYEQYF.

J is TRBJ2-2 and V is TRBV6-1, with 7 bases aligning to TRBD2. The CDR3 is made up of 16 amino acids. Germline V lookup: CDR1 MNHNS, CDR2 SASEGT. Germline trimming cut 4 bases from V and 8 bases from J; bases unmatched to any gene: 13. The CDR3 region has the DNA TGTGCCAGCAGTGCGACTGGGACTAACGTTGGGGGGGAGCTGTTTTTT. Translation: CASSATGTNVGGELFF.

This clone was counted between two and nine times. The chain couples TRBV9 to TRBJ1-2; unclear D gene. CDR1 is SGDLS and CDR2 is YYNGEE in the germline V gene. V gave up 0 bases and J gave up 6 bases, with 12 bases separating them. The CDR3 length is 14 residues. The CDR3 is CASSVESRPNGYTF. CDR3 coding DNA: TGTGCCAGCAGCGTAGAATCTAGGCCAAATGGCTACACCTTC.

The genes are TRBV4-3 and TRBJ1-2; D gene unclear. Deletions cut 0 bases from V and 7 bases from J, with 15 bases between. The CDR3 sequence is 15 residues long. Germline V CDR1 and CDR2: LGHNA, YSLEER. This CDR3 is CASSQDHGVSGGYTF. The CDR3 DNA sequence: TGCGCCAGCAGCCAAGATCACGGGGTTTCGGGTGGCTACACCTTC.

This chain joins TRBV5-1 and TRBJ2-4, with 8 bases that match TRBD1. From germline, CDR1 is SGHRS and CDR2 YFSETQ. The CDR3 is 15 residues long. Trimming at V came to 0 bases and at J to 4 bases, leaving 3 bases not matched to a gene. The CDR3 bases are TGCGCCAGCAGCTTGGGGACAGGGCAGAAAAACATTCAGTACTTC. It is translated as CASSLGTGQKNIQYF.

The genes are TRBV5-6 and TRBJ1-3, with TRBD1 as a possible D gene (6 bases). This CDR3 spans 14 amino acids. The V end lost 4 bases, the J end lost 8 bases, and 16 bases lay between the germline ends. The germline V gene has CDR1 SGHDT and CDR2 YYEEEE. CDR3 sequence: CASSVDRSGDTIYF. CDR3 bases: TGTGCCAGCAGCGTCGACAGGTCGGGGGACACCATATATTTT.

V and J are TRBV7-9 and TRBJ2-1, with TRBD1 as a possible D gene (6 bases). The V gene's germline CDR1 is SEHNR and CDR2 FQNEAQ (reference sequence). Trimming took off 5 bases at V and 3 bases at J, with 14 bases between the two ends. The CDR3 spans 15 residues. CDR3 sequence reads: CASSPRGTRYNEQFF. The CDR3 coding sequence is TGTGCCAGCAGCCCTAGGGGGACACGCTACAATGAGCAGTTCTTC. Together with reference TRBV7-9 and TRBJ2-1, the CDR3 gives the full variable domain: DTGVSQNPRHKITKRGQNVTFRCDPISEHNRLYWYRQTLGQGPEFLTYFQNEAQLEKSRLLSDRFSAERPKGSFSTLEIQRTEQGDSAMYLCASSPRGTRYNEQFFGPGTRLTVL.

The rearrangement joins TRBV6-5 to TRBJ1-2; D perhaps matches TRBD1 (5 bases). The V end was cut by 2 bases, the J end by 1 base, with 8 bases between. In germline, CDR1 is MNHEY, CDR2 SVGAGI. CDR3 length: 14 residues. This CDR3 is CASSYRQLNYGYTF. In nucleotides, the CDR3 is TGTGCCAGCAGTTACCGACAGCTTAACTATGGCTACACCTTC.

The count of this clone is one. The chain carries TRBV6-5 and TRBJ1-1, with a possible D match to TRBD1 (6 bases). The germline V and J ends were trimmed by 10 bases and 3 bases, with 15 bases remaining between them. Per germline, CDR1 MNHEY and CDR2 SVGAGI. The length of the CDR3 is 13 residues. The DNA for the CDR3 is TGTGCCAAAAGGGGGAAAGTGCACACTGAAGCTTTCTTT. The encoded protein is CAKRGKVHTEAFF.

In nucleotides, the CDR3 is TGTGCCAGCTCACCACAGTGGATTAACTATGGCTACACCTTC. It encodes CASSPQWINYGYTF. The chain links TRBV18 to TRBJ1-2; no reliable D call. Trimming removed 1 base at V and 1 base at J, with 7 bases between. The CDR3 contains 14 residues. Germline values: CDR1 KGHSH, CDR2 LQKENI.

This chain connects TRBV10-3 to TRBJ2-1; no clear D gene. This CDR3 contains 11 residues. V was trimmed by 3 bases and J by 9 bases, leaving 6 bases between them. Looked up from germline, CDR1 is ENHRY and CDR2 is SYGVKD. The chain's CDR3 is CAISDPGEQFF. Here the CDR3 DNA reads TGTGCCATCAGTGATCCGGGTGAGCAGTTCTTC.

The chain has TRBV11-3 and TRBJ2-7, with 10 positions matching TRBD1. Germline V gene lookup returns CDR1 SGHNT and CDR2 YENEEA. The V and J ends lost 4 bases and 3 bases, in that order; junction bases with no gene match: 3. The CDR3 runs to 14 residues. The CDR3 spells CASSWTGGDYEQYF. CDR3 bases: TGTGCCAGCAGCTGGACAGGGGGGGACTACGAGCAGTACTTC. Complete variable domain (other parts from reference TRBV11-3 and TRBJ2-7): EAGVVQSPRYKIIEKKQPVAFWCNPISGHNTLYWYLQNLGQGPELLIRYENEEAVDDSQLPKDRFSAERLKGVDSTLKIQPAELGDSAVYLCASSWTGGDYEQYFGPGTRLTVT.